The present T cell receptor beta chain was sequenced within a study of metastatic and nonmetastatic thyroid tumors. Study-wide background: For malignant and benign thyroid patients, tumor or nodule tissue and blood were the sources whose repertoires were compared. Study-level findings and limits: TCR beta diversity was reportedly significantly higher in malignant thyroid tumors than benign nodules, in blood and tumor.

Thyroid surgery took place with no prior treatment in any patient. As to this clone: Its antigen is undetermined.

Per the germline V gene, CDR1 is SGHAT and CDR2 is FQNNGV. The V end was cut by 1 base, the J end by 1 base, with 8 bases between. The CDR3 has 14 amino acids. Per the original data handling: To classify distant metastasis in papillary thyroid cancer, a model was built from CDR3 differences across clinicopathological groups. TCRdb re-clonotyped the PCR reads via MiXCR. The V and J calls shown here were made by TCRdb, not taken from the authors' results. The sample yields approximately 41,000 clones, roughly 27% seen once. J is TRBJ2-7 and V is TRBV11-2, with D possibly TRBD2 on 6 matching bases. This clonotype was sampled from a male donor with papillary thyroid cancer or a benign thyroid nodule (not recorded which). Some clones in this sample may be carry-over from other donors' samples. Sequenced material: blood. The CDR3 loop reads CASSLGTTSYEQYF. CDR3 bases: TGTGCCAGCAGCTTAGGGACTACTTCCTACGAGCAGTACTTC.